Following are 2 T cell receptor beta chains from one sample sequenced in a study of blood T cell repertoires in COVID-19. Produced via immunoSEQ multiplex PCR; TCRdb's table is partial and in-frame only. The sample holds roughly 250,000 clones, 86% seen once. Material for sequencing was PBMCs or T cells enriched from blood (not recorded which). These receptors came from a woman aged 45-59 years who had recovered from COVID-19.

The chain links TRBV7-8 to TRBJ1-3; 7 nucleotides line up with TRBD1. CDR3 size: 14 residues. V gave up 5 bases and J gave up 2 bases; unmatched junction bases: 3. Germline CDR1 SGHVS, CDR2 FQNEAQ. CDR3 DNA: TGTGCCAGCAGCCCCGACAGGGCTGGAAACACCATATATTTT. It encodes CASSPDRAGNTIYF.

The chain couples TRBV6-5 to TRBJ2-7; TRBD2 matches at 9 bases. Germline assignment: CDR1 MNHEY and CDR2 SVGAGI. Unmatched junction bases numbered 8, after V lost 4 bases and J lost 4 bases. CDR3 length: 15 amino acids. Here the CDR3 DNA reads TGTGCCAGCAGTTTCCGTAGCGGGAGATTGTACGAGCAGTACTTC. Translating gives CASSFRSGRLYEQYF.